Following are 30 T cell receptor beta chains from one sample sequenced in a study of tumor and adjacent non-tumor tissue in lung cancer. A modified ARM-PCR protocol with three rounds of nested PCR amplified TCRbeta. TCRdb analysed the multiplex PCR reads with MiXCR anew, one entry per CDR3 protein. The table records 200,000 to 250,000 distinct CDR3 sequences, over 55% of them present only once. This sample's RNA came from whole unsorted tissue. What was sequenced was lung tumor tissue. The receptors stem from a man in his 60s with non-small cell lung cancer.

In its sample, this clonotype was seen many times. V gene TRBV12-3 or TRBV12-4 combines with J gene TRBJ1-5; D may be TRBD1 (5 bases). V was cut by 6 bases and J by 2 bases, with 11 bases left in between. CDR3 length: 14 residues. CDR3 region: CASRGTYGNQPQHF. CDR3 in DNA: TGTGCCAGCAGAGGGACCTACGGCAATCAGCCCCAGCATTTT.

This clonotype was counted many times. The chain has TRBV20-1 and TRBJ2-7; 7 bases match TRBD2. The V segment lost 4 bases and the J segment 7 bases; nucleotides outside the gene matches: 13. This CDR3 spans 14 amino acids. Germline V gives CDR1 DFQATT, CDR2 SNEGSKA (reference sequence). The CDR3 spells CSATSVAGSWEQYF. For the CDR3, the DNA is TGCAGTGCTACCTCGGTAGCGGGCTCGTGGGAGCAGTACTTC.

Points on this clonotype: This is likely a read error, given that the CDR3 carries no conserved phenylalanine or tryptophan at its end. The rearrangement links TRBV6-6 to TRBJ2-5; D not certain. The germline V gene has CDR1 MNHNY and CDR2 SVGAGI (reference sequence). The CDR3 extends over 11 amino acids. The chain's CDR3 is CVSSPLETQYS. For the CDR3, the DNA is TGTGTCAGCAGCCCTTTAGAGACCCAGTACTCC.

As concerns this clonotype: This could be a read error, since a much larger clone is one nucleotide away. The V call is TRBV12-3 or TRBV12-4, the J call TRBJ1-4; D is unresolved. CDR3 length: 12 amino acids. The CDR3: CVSSPRDEKLFF. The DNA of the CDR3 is TGTGTCAGCAGCCCCCGAGATGAAAAACTGTTTTTT.

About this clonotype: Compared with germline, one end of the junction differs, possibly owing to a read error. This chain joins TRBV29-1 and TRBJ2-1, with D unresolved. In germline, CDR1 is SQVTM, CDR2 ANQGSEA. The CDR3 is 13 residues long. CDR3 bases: TGCGGCGTTGAACGACAAGTCAACAATGAGCAGTTCTTC. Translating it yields CGVERQVNNEQFF.

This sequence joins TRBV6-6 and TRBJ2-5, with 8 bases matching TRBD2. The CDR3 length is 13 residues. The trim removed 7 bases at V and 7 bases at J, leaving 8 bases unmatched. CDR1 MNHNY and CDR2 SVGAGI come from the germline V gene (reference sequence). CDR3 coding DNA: TGTGCCAGCACCCGGGTCGGGGGGGTGACCCAGTACTTC. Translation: CASTRVGGVTQYF.

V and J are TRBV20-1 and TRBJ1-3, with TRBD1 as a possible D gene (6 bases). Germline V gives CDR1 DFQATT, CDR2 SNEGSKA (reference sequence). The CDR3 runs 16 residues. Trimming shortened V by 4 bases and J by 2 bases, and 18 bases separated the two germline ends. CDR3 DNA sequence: TGCAGTGCTACAATGGACGGGGGCGCTCCTGGAAACACCATATATTTT. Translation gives CSATMDGGAPGNTIYF.

The CDR3 DNA follows: TGTGCCAGCAGTTACCGGGGACACTATAGCTCAGATACGCAGTATTTT. Its translation: CASSYRGHYSSDTQYF. J is TRBJ2-3 and V is TRBV6-5; D possibly corresponds to TRBD1 (6 bases). Trimming shortened V by 2 bases and J by 4 bases, and 16 bases separated the two germline ends. Germline V lookup: CDR1 MNHEY, CDR2 SVGAGI. CDR3 length: 16 residues.

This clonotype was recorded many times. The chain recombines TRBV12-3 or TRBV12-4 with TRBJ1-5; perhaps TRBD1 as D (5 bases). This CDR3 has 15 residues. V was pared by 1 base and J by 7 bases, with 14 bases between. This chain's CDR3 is CASSLGPQRGQPQHF. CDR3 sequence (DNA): TGTGCCAGCAGTTTAGGACCACAAAGGGGCCAGCCCCAGCATTTT.

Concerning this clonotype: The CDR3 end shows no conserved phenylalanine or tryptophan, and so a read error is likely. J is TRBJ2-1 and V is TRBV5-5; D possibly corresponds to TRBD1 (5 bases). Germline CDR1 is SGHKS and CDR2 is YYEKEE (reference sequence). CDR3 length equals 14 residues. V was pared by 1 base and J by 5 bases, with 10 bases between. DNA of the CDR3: TGTGCCAGCAGCTTGTTGCAGGGAAACAATGAGCAGTTCCTC. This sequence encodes CASSLLQGNNEQFL.

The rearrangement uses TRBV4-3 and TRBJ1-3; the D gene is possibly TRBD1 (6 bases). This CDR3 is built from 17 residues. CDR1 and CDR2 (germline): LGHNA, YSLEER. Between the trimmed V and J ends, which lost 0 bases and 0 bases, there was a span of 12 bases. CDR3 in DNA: TGCGCCAGCAGCCAAGATGCGACAGGCCGCTCTGGAAACACCATATATTTT. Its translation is CASSQDATGRSGNTIYF.

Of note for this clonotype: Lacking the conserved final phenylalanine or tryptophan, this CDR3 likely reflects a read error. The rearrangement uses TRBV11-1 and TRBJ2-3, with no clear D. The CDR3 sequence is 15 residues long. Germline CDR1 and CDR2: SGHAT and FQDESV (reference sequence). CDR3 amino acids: CASSLVYSDTDMQYS. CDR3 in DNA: TGTGCCAGCAGCTTAGTCTACAGCGACACAGATATGCAGTATTCT.

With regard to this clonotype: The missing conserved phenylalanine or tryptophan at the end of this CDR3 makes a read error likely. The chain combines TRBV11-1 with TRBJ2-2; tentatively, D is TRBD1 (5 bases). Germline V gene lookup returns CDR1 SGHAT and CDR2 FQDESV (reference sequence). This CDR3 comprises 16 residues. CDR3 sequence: CVSSKNQGSYTGELFL. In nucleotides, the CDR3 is TGTGTCAGCAGCAAAAACCAGGGCTCATACACCGGGGAGCTGTTTCTT.

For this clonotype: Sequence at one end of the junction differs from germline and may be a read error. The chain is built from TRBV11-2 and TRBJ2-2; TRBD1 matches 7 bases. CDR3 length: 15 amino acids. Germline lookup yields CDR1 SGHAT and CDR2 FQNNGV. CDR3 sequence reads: CATSSTGLITGELFF. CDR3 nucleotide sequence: TGTGCCACCAGCTCGACAGGGTTAATTACAGGGGAGCTGTTTTTT.

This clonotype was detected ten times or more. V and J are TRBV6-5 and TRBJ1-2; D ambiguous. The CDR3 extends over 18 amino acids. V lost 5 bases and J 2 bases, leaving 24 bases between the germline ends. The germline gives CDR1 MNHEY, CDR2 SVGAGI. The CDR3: CASSPSPPASADNYGYTF. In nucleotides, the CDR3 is TGTGCCAGCAGTCCCTCGCCCCCCGCTTCCGCCGACAACTATGGCTACACCTTC.

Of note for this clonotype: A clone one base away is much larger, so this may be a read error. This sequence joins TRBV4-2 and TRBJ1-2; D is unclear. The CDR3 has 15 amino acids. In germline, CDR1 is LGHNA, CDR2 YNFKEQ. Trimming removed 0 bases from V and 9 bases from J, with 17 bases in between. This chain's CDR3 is CASSQDLGRLKRYTF. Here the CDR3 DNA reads TGTGCCAGCAGCCAAGATCTGGGGAGACTAAAGCGCTACACCTTC.

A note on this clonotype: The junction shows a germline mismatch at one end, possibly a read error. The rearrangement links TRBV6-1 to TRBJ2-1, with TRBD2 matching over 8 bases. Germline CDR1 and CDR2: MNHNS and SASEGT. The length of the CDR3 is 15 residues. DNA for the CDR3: TGTGTCAGCAGTGATGCTGCGGGGGGTTACAATGAGCAGTTCTTC. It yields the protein CVSSDAAGGYNEQFF.

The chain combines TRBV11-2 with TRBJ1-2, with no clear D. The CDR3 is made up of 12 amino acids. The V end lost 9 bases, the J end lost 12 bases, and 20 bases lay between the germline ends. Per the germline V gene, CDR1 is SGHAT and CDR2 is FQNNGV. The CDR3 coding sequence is TGTGCCAGTAGCATATTGAGGCGGGGAGACACCTTC. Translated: CASSILRRGDTF.

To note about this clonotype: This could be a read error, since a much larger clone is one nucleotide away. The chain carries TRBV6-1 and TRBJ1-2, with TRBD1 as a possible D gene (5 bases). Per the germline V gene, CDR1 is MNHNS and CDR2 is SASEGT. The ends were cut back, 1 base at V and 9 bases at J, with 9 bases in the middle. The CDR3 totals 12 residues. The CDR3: CASSEEGDSYTF. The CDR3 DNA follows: TGTGCCAGCAGTGAAGAAGGGGATAGCTACACCTTC.

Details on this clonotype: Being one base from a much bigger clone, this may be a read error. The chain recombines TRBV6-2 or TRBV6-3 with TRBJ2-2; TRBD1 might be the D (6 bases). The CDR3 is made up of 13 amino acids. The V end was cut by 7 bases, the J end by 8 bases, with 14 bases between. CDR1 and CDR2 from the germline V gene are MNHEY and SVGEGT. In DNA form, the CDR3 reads TGTGCCAGCACCAGTACAGGGTTAGGGGAGCTGTTTTTT. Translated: CASTSTGLGELFF.

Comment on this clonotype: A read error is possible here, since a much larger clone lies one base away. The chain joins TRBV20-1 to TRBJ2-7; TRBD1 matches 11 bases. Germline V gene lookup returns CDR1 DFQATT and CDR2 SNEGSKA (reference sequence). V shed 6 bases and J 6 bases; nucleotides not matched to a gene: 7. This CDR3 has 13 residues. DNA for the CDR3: TGCAGTGCCTCCGGACAGGGGGCATTCGAGCAGTACTTC. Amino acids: CSASGQGAFEQYF.

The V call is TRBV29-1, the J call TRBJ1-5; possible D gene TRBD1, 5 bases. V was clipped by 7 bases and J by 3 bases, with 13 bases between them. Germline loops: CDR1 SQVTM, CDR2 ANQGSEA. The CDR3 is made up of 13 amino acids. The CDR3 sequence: CSAGRGPNQPQHF. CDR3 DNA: TGCAGCGCTGGGAGGGGACCCAATCAGCCCCAGCATTTT.

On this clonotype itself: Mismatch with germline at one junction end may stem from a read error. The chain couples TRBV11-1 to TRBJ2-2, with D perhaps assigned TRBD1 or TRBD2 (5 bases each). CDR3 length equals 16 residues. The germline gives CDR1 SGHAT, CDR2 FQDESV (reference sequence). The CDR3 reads CANSLYGARSTVELFF. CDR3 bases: TGTGCCAACAGCCTCTACGGGGCGCGAAGCACCGTGGAGCTGTTTTTT.

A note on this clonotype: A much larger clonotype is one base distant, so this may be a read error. The chain's CDR3 is CASSEIGSGTDTQYF. In nucleotides, the CDR3 is TGTGCCAGCAGTGAGATCGGGAGCGGCACAGATACGCAGTATTTT. This chain connects TRBV28 to TRBJ2-3, with D perhaps TRBD2 (6 bases). The CDR3 loop spans 15 amino acids. The V and J ends lost 5 bases and 1 base respectively, with 13 bases between them. Germline lookup yields CDR1 MDHEN and CDR2 SYDVKM.

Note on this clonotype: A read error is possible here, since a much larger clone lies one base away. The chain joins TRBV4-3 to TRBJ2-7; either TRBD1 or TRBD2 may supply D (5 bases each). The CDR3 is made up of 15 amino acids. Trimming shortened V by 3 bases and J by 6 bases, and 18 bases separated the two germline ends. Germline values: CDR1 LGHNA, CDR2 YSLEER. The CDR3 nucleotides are TGCGCCAGCAGCCACCTCGGGACGGTTCCCTGCGAGCAGTACTTC. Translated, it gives CASSHLGTVPCEQYF.

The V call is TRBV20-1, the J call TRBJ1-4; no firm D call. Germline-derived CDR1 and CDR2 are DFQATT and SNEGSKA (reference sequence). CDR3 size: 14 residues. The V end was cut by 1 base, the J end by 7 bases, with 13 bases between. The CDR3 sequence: CSARVATSTEKLFF. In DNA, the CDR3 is TGCAGTGCTAGAGTCGCGACATCCACTGAAAAACTGTTTTTT.

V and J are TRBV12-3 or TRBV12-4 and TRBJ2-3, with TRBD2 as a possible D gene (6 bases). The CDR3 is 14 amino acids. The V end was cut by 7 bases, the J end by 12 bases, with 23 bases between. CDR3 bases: TGTGCCAGCATTCCTATCGGGAGACCAGATATACAGTATTTT. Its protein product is CASIPIGRPDIQYF.

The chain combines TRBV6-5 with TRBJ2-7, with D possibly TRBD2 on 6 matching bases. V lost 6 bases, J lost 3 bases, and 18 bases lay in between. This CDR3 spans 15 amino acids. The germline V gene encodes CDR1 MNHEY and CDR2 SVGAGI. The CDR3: CASRYHWGGDYEQYF. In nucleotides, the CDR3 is TGTGCCAGCAGATACCATTGGGGCGGGGACTACGAGCAGTACTTC.

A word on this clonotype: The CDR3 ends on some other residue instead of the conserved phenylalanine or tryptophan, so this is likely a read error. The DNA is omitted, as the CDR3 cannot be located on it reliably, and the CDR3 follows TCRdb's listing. CDR3 region: CASPGGDPIL. The V call is TRBV5-6, the J call TRBJ2-5; the DNA was not used to check the table's D call, TRBD1. The CDR3 extends over 10 residues, inclusive of both ends. Germline V CDR1 and CDR2: SGHDT, YYEEEE.

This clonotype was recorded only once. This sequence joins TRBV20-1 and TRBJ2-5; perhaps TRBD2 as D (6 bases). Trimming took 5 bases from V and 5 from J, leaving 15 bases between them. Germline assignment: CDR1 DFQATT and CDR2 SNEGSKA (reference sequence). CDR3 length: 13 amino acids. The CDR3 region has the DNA TGCAGTGCTTCTCAAGGACTAACCGAGACCCAGTACTTC. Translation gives CSASQGLTETQYF.